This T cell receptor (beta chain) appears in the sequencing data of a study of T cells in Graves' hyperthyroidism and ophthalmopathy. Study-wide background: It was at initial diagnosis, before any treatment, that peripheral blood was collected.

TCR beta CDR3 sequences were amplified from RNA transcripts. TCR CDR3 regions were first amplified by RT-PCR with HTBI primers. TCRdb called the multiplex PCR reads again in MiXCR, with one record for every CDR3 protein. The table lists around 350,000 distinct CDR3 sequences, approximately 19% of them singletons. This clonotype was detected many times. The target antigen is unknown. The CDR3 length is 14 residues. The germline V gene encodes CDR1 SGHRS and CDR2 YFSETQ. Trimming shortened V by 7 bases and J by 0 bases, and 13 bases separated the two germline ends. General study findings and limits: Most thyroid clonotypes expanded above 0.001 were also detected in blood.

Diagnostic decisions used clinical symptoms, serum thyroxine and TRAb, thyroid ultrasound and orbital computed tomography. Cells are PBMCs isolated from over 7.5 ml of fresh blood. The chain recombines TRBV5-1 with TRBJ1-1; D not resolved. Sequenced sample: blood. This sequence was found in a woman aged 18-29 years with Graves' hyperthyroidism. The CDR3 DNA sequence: TGCGCCAGCTCGTTAATGTCAGTGAACACTGAAGCTTTCTTT. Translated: CASSLMSVNTEAFF.